This is a list of T cell receptor beta chains from one sample in a study of T cells in Graves' hyperthyroidism and ophthalmopathy. TCRdb fed the multiplex PCR reads into MiXCR, producing one record per CDR3 protein. The sample has more than 500,000 distinct CDR3 sequences; about half are singletons. Specimen: peripheral blood or thyroid tissue (not recorded which). Receptor source: an adult woman with Graves' disease, either hyperthyroidism or ophthalmopathy (not recorded which). The CDR3 runs from the conserved cysteine through the conserved F or W.

j_gene: TRBJ2-5; v_gene: TRBV24-1; CDR3aa: CATSVQDQETQYF
j_gene: TRBJ2-7; v_gene: TRBV7-8; CDR3aa: CASSPGTVEQYF
j_gene: TRBJ1-2; v_gene: TRBV11-2; CDR3aa: CASSSTSGQGNGYTF
j_gene: TRBJ1-1; v_gene: TRBV13; CDR3aa: CASSASESPKAFF
j_gene: TRBJ2-2; v_gene: TRBV25-1; CDR3aa: CASSEWSWGRTNTGELFF
j_gene: TRBJ2-5; v_gene: TRBV15; CDR3aa: CATSRGLAGQETQYF
j_gene: TRBJ2-5; v_gene: TRBV7-8; CDR3aa: CASSWLAGAPETQYF
j_gene: TRBJ2-5; v_gene: TRBV15; CDR3aa: CATSREGNQETQYF
j_gene: TRBJ2-6; v_gene: TRBV7-6; CDR3aa: CASSLEQGGAVAGANVLTF
j_gene: TRBJ1-1; v_gene: TRBV7-3; CDR3aa: CASSFSGVMNTEAFF
j_gene: TRBJ2-7; v_gene: TRBV5-4; CDR3aa: CASSLFGYYEQYF
j_gene: TRBJ2-5; v_gene: TRBV10-3; CDR3aa: CAIGREVTTQYF
j_gene: TRBJ1-6; v_gene: TRBV10-3; CDR3aa: CAISDTGIDSPLHF
j_gene: TRBJ2-5; v_gene: TRBV5-8; CDR3aa: CASSLRQAKETQYF
j_gene: TRBJ1-4; v_gene: TRBV27; CDR3aa: CASSTGVANEKLFF
j_gene: TRBJ1-2; v_gene: TRBV29-1; CDR3aa: CSVELRGSRSYGYTF
j_gene: TRBJ1-6; v_gene: TRBV15; CDR3aa: CATSRDLWVRTYNSPLHF
j_gene: TRBJ2-7; v_gene: TRBV2; CDR3aa: CASTGRGSAEQYF
j_gene: TRBJ1-2; v_gene: TRBV6-1; CDR3aa: CASSEGDRYYGYTF
j_gene: TRBJ2-5; v_gene: TRBV7-9; CDR3aa: CASRDGLAGHQETQYF
j_gene: TRBJ1-5; v_gene: TRBV6-1; CDR3aa: CASSEWAGSNQPQHF
j_gene: TRBJ2-7; v_gene: TRBV12-5; CDR3aa: CASGVGPYEQYF
j_gene: TRBJ2-5; v_gene: TRBV15; CDR3aa: CATSRGEGSVETQYF
j_gene: TRBJ2-2; v_gene: TRBV7-2; CDR3aa: CASRMGLLNTGELFF
j_gene: TRBJ2-7; v_gene: TRBV7-9; CDR3aa: CASRGGQIYEQYF
j_gene: TRBJ2-7; v_gene: TRBV11-2; CDR3aa: CASSYRVRDEQYF
j_gene: TRBJ2-3; v_gene: TRBV19; CDR3aa: CASGTPLGADTQYF
j_gene: TRBJ1-4; v_gene: TRBV2; CDR3aa: CASSEAGGAGKLFF
j_gene: TRBJ2-7; v_gene: TRBV3-1; CDR3aa: CASTQSSGRALEQYF
j_gene: TRBJ2-2; v_gene: TRBV20-1; CDR3aa: CSAGGHGELFF
j_gene: TRBJ1-2; v_gene: TRBV5-1; CDR3aa: CASSLNGGAFYGYTF
j_gene: TRBJ1-4; v_gene: TRBV20-1; CDR3aa: CSADRTGTNEKLFF
j_gene: TRBJ2-5; v_gene: TRBV7-2; CDR3aa: CASSLMLQETQYF
j_gene: TRBJ2-7; v_gene: TRBV7-9; CDR3aa: CASSVDPPTMEQYF
j_gene: TRBJ1-2; v_gene: TRBV5-1; CDR3aa: CASSLATGTGGYGYTF
j_gene: TRBJ2-7; v_gene: TRBV15; CDR3aa: CATSRDRTSGFYF
j_gene: TRBJ2-3; v_gene: TRBV12-3/TRBV12-4; CDR3aa: CASTWGTDTQYF
j_gene: TRBJ1-5; v_gene: TRBV5-1; CDR3aa: CASSWGDLGNQPQHF
j_gene: TRBJ2-7; v_gene: TRBV7-2; CDR3aa: CASSLKDRHSYEQYF
j_gene: TRBJ2-7; v_gene: TRBV10-3; CDR3aa: CASRQGFYEQYF
j_gene: TRBJ2-5; v_gene: TRBV5-1; CDR3aa: CASSLDGESPETQYF
j_gene: TRBJ1-1; v_gene: TRBV7-9; CDR3aa: CASSGTGTLNTEAFF
j_gene: TRBJ2-7; v_gene: TRBV20-1; CDR3aa: CSARTQDRSYEQYF